These 7 T cell receptor beta chains originate from one sample sequenced in a study of Ad26.COV2.S vaccination and SARS-CoV-2 variants. Treatment indicated: 15 to 20 received Ad26.COV2.S at low or high dose, single or two shots; about 5 received placebo; per-sample allocation not given. The samples were gathered on day 63 after the first injection of vaccine or placebo. Only in-frame clones appear in the TCRdb table, and some are missing; sequencing was by immunoSEQ multiplex PCR. The sample yields roughly 400,000 clones, roughly 90% seen once. This sample comprised peripheral blood, obtained in a trial of Ad26.COV2.S vaccine versus placebo. All receptors come from a person between 18 and 59 years old who received the Ad26.COV2.S COVID-19 vaccine or a placebo.

The genes are TRBV7-9 and TRBJ2-7, with D unresolved. Germline loops: CDR1 SEHNR, CDR2 FQNEAQ (reference sequence). The CDR3 has 12 amino acids. V lost 5 bases and J lost 5, with 10 bases in between. CDR3 DNA sequence: TGTGCCAGCAGCGAAACCAGCGACGAGCAGTACTTC. Amino acids: CASSETSDEQYF.

This clone appeared a single time. The chain has TRBV12-3 or TRBV12-4 and TRBJ2-7, with 7 bases aligning to TRBD1. V dropped 4 bases and J dropped 6; count of bases not matched to a gene: 6. The CDR3 is 13 residues long. CDR3 protein: CASSSLQGPEQYF. CDR3 in DNA: TGTGCCAGCAGTTCCCTACAGGGGCCCGAGCAGTACTTC.

This rearrangement joins TRBV18 to TRBJ2-5, with D unresolved. The V end was cut by 1 base, the J end by 1 base, with 7 bases between. The CDR3 consists of 14 residues. CDR1 is KGHSH, CDR2 LQKENI, per germline. This chain's CDR3 is CASSPRQIQETQYF. CDR3 nucleotide sequence: TGTGCCAGCTCACCACGTCAAATCCAAGAGACCCAGTACTTC.

This chain links TRBV11-2 with TRBJ1-3; 7 bases align to TRBD1. The ends lost 3 bases at V and 0 bases at J; junction bases unmatched: 5. The CDR3 runs 16 residues. In germline, CDR1 is SGHAT, CDR2 FQNNGV. The CDR3 bases are TGTGCCAGCAGCTTCCGCGGGACAGCCTCTGGAAACACCATATATTTT. This translates into CASSFRGTASGNTIYF.

The V gene is TRBV5-6, the J gene TRBJ2-2; 8 bases fit TRBD1. V shed 4 bases, J shed 7 bases, and the junction held 9 bases outside the gene matches. The length of the CDR3 is 15 residues. Germline lookup yields CDR1 SGHDT and CDR2 YYEEEE. DNA of the CDR3: TGTGCCAGCAGCCCCCCCAGGGGGCCGATCGGGGAGCTGTTTTTT. This gives the protein CASSPPRGPIGELFF.

This chain connects TRBV5-1 to TRBJ1-6; 10 bases agree with TRBD1. CDR1 and CDR2 (germline): SGHRS, YFSETQ. Losses at the gene ends were 2 bases for V and 9 bases for J; bases not matched to a gene: 5. The CDR3 totals 15 residues. The CDR3 DNA reads TGCGCCAGCAGCTTAAAGACAGGGGGCGTTTCACCCCTCCACTTT. Protein product: CASSLKTGGVSPLHF. Combining the CDR3 with reference TRBV5-1 and TRBJ1-6 gives the whole variable domain KAGVTQTPRYLIKTRGQQVTLSCSPISGHRSVSWYQQTPGQGLQFLFEYFSETQRNKGNFPGRFSGRQFSNSRSEMNVSTLELGDSALYLCASSLKTGGVSPLHFGNGTRLTVT.

Only one count was recorded for this clone. This chain uses TRBV7-9 with TRBJ2-3, with 9 bases identical to TRBD2. The trim removed 5 bases at V and 4 bases at J, leaving 10 bases unmatched. Germline V lookup: CDR1 SEHNR, CDR2 FQNEAQ (reference sequence). The CDR3 length is 16 residues. The CDR3 sequence: CASSPFAGGPPDTQYF. The DNA of the CDR3 is TGTGCCAGCAGCCCTTTTGCGGGGGGGCCTCCAGATACGCAGTATTTT.